Listed here are 7 T cell receptor beta chains from one sample, sequenced in a study of T cell responses to AZD1222 COVID-19 vaccine. Data came from immunoSEQ multiplex PCR; TCRdb stores just in-frame clones and leaves some out. The data hold roughly 120,000 clones, with about nine tenths observed a single time. The sample here was peripheral blood, taken on day 0 of MenACWY control vaccination. These receptors all come from an adult in good health.

This chain uses TRBV19 with TRBJ1-5, with unresolved D. Looked up from germline, CDR1 is LNHDA and CDR2 is SQIVND (reference sequence). The CDR3 has 15 residues. Trimming left V 3 bases short and J 5 bases short, with 14 bases between. This chain's CDR3 is CASSIPPGGDQPQHF. CDR3 DNA sequence: TGTGCCAGTAGTATCCCCCCCGGCGGCGATCAGCCCCAGCATTTT.

J is TRBJ2-2 and V is TRBV21-1. TRBV21-1 is shown as a pseudogene. This CDR3 has 15 amino acids. CDR3 protein: CASSISGRDTGELFF. The DNA of the CDR3 is TGTGCCAGCAGCATATCGGGGCGCGACACCGGGGAGCTGTTTTTT.

This clone has just a few counts. J is TRBJ2-1 and V is TRBV19; 10 nucleotides align to TRBD2. Germline CDR1 and CDR2: LNHDA and SQIVND (reference sequence). The CDR3 spans 14 residues. Trimming at V came to 9 bases and at J to 6 bases, leaving 8 bases not matched to a gene. CDR3 residues: CASRGSGRSNEQFF. The CDR3, as DNA: TGTGCCAGCAGGGGTAGCGGGAGGTCCAATGAGCAGTTCTTC.

This clone is a singleton in its sample. The genes are TRBV5-1 and TRBJ1-1, with D uncertain. This CDR3 contains 14 residues. Germline V gene lookup returns CDR1 SGHRS and CDR2 YFSETQ. With 0 bases removed from V and 4 bases from J, the gap between germline ends came to 10 bases. Here the CDR3 reads CASSLAGKGTEAFF. Written as DNA, the CDR3 is TGCGCCAGCAGCTTGGCCGGGAAGGGCACTGAAGCTTTCTTT.

The J gene is TRBJ1-4, the V gene TRBV6-6; D unresolved. Germline V gives CDR1 MNHNY, CDR2 SVGAGI (reference sequence). The CDR3 length is 14 residues. V lost 7 bases to trimming and J lost 0 bases, with 9 bases between them. This CDR3 is CASTSFATNEKLFF. The CDR3, as DNA: TGTGCCAGCACCTCATTTGCAACTAATGAAAAACTGTTTTTT.

The V gene is TRBV6-5, the J gene TRBJ2-7, with D possibly matching TRBD1 (5 bases). Trimming took off 6 bases at V and 2 bases at J, with 17 bases between the two ends. The CDR3 extends over 15 amino acids. Germline V CDR1 and CDR2: MNHEY, SVGAGI. The CDR3 DNA reads as TGTGCCAGCAGCTGGCCGACAAGGGGTACCTACGAGCAGTACTTC. Translated: CASSWPTRGTYEQYF.

The chain employs TRBV4-1 and TRBJ1-2, with TRBD1 identical over 9 bases. Germline values: CDR1 MGHRA, CDR2 YSYEKL. CDR3 length equals 17 residues. V gave up 3 bases and J gave up 0 bases; unmatched junction bases: 8. CDR3 DNA sequence: TGCGCCAGCAGCCAGGGACAGGGTCCTCTAGCTAACTATGGCTACACCTTC. Translating it yields CASSQGQGPLANYGYTF.